Listed here are 7 T cell receptor beta chains from one sample, sequenced in a study of cytomegalovirus exposure and HLA in healthy donors (dated by TCRdb to about 2017). The library relied on the immunoSEQ multiplex PCR assay. A mixture of 60 forward primers for TCR Vbeta segments and 13 reverse primers for TCR Jbeta segments was used in the multiplex PCR. As stored in TCRdb, this immuneACCESS dataset retains in-frame rearrangements with V and J assigned. A fraction of the clones does not appear; measured against another copy, unresolved V genes explain less than half of the discrepancy, and the remainder lacks a known reason. The sample includes around 40,000 clones, with 77% observed a single time. The top ten hold roughly 1.3% of the sample. The sequencing input was PBMCs. Receptor source: a young man in good health and CMV-seronegative.

The rearrangement links TRBV28 to TRBJ2-5; maybe TRBD1 (5 bases). CDR1 is MDHEN and CDR2 is SYDVKM in the germline V gene. This CDR3 is 14 amino acids long. The V end lost 7 bases, the J end lost 2 bases, and 14 bases lay between the germline ends. The CDR3 is CASTTWRQQETQYF. The CDR3 nucleotides are TGTGCCAGCACCACTTGGAGACAGCAAGAGACCCAGTACTTC. Variable domain in full (rest from reference TRBV28 and TRBJ2-5): DVKVTQSSRYLVKRTGEKVFLECVQDMDHENMFWYRQDPGLGLRLIYFSYDVKMKEKGDIPEGYSVSREKKERFSLILESASTNQTSMYLCASTTWRQQETQYFGPGTRLLVL.

This rearrangement joins TRBV7-2 to TRBJ1-5; 9 bases agree with TRBD1. The ends lost 5 bases at V and 7 bases at J; junction bases unmatched: 12. CDR1 is SGHTA and CDR2 is FQGNSA in the germline V gene. The CDR3 extends over 16 amino acids. The CDR3, as DNA: TGTGCCAGCAGCAACCCAGAACAGGGGGCTGGACAGCCCCAGCATTTT. Translated, it gives CASSNPEQGAGQPQHF.

This clone was seen a single time. V gene TRBV19 combines with J gene TRBJ2-1; 7 bases map to TRBD2. Germline CDR1 and CDR2: LNHDA and SQIVND (reference sequence). V was clipped by 4 bases and J by 3 bases; unmatched bases: 3. CDR3 length equals 14 residues. This CDR3 is CASSTIAGYNEQFF. The CDR3 DNA reads TGTGCCAGTAGTACCATAGCGGGCTACAATGAGCAGTTCTTC.

This chain links TRBV5-5 with TRBJ1-1; D is uncertain. Trimming took off 4 bases at V and 0 bases at J, with 16 bases between the two ends. This CDR3 region has 16 residues. Germline CDR1 and CDR2: SGHKS and YYEKEE (reference sequence). The CDR3 loop is CASSRTTVPLNTEAFF. CDR3 bases: TGTGCCAGCAGCCGGACTACAGTTCCCTTGAACACTGAAGCTTTCTTT.

CDR3 nucleotides: TGTGCCAGCAGCGCGGGGGGGCAACTTGGCTACACCTTC. It codes for CASSAGGQLGYTF. The chain combines TRBV9 with TRBJ1-2; D might be TRBD1 (6 bases). The CDR3 totals 13 residues. Germline values: CDR1 SGDLS, CDR2 YYNGEE. Trimming took 3 bases from V and 7 from J, leaving 13 bases between them.

This clone was counted between two and nine times. The chain recombines TRBV15 with TRBJ1-2; D is unclear. V lost 5 bases and J 3 bases, leaving 13 bases between the germline ends. The CDR3 sequence is 14 residues long. The germline CDR1 and CDR2 sequences are LNHNV and YYDKDF (reference sequence). DNA of the CDR3: TGTGCCACCAGCCCAGGTGTGTTAGACTATGGCTACACCTTC. This translates into CATSPGVLDYGYTF.

The V gene is TRBV19, the J gene TRBJ2-5; the D is unclear. V was clipped by 3 bases and J by 4 bases, with 12 bases between them. This CDR3 has 14 amino acids. Per germline, CDR1 LNHDA and CDR2 SQIVND (reference sequence). CDR3 in amino acids: CASSIGVAGETQYF. The CDR3 DNA reads TGTGCCAGTAGTATTGGAGTAGCCGGAGAGACCCAGTACTTC.